Presented here are 5 T cell receptor beta chains from one specimen sequenced in a study of T cells in Graves' hyperthyroidism and ophthalmopathy. TCR beta CDR3 region amplification was performed from RNA transcripts. During a first-round RT-PCR of the TCR CDR3, the HTBI primer set was used. One entry per CDR3 protein results from TCRdb running MiXCR on the multiplex PCR reads. The sample has around 600,000 distinct CDR3 sequences; around 14% are singletons. The sequenced sample was blood. The receptor set was obtained from a woman under 30 with Graves' ophthalmopathy.

The rearrangement uses TRBV20-1 and TRBJ2-7; the D is unclear. Germline V gene lookup returns CDR1 DFQATT and CDR2 SNEGSKA (reference sequence). The CDR3 is 12 residues long. The germline V and J ends were trimmed by 7 bases and 2 bases, with 12 bases remaining between them. CDR3 coding DNA: TGCAGTGTGTTGACCCTCACCTACGAGCAGTACTTC. Amino acids: CSVLTLTYEQYF.

This clonotype has a handful of counts. The V call is TRBV10-3, the J call TRBJ1-2; 7 nucleotides align to TRBD1. Germline values: CDR1 ENHRY, CDR2 SYGVKD. The CDR3 sequence is 13 residues long. The trim removed 3 bases at V and 4 bases at J, leaving 2 bases unmatched. The CDR3 sequence: CAISDEGAYGYTF. CDR3 sequence (DNA): TGTGCCATCAGTGACGAGGGGGCCTATGGCTACACCTTC.

This clonotype was seen many times. The rearrangement uses TRBV7-9 and TRBJ2-1, with 8 bases that match TRBD1. The CDR3 covers 16 residues. Germline-derived CDR1 and CDR2 are SEHNR and FQNEAQ (reference sequence). After removal of 4 bases from V and 7 bases from J, the junction contained 12 bases not matched to a gene. The CDR3 DNA is TGTGCCAGCAGCTCATACTTCCAGGGGGCGCAAAATGAGCAGTTCTTC. This codes for CASSSYFQGAQNEQFF.

In its sample, this clonotype was seen many times. The chain uses TRBV28 and TRBJ2-7, with D possibly being TRBD2 (6 bases). Germline CDR1 and CDR2: MDHEN and SYDVKM. The CDR3 covers 14 residues. Trimming cost V 4 bases and J 5 bases, with 15 bases left between them. This chain's CDR3 is CASSSRRLVDEQYF. CDR3 DNA sequence: TGTGCCAGCAGTTCCCGTCGACTAGTCGACGAGCAGTACTTC.

In this sample, this clonotype turned up many times. The chain uses TRBV12-3 or TRBV12-4 and TRBJ1-3; D is unclear. The CDR3 sequence is 14 residues long. V lost 3 bases and J 4 bases, leaving 10 bases between the germline ends. Here the CDR3 DNA reads TGTGCCAGCAGTTTGAGTCGTTCGGGAAACACCATATATTTT. It codes for CASSLSRSGNTIYF.